The 6 T cell receptor beta chains reported below all come from one sample, sequenced in a study of blood T cell repertoires in COVID-19. TCRdb's copy holds only in-frame clones and misses some; the assay was immunoSEQ multiplex PCR. This table has under 400,000 clones, roughly 86% appearing once. The sequenced material came from PBMCs or T cells enriched from blood (not recorded which). The receptors were sampled from a man in his forties or fifties in a cohort exposed to, infected with or recovered from COVID-19 (not recorded which).

The rearrangement uses TRBV5-6 and TRBJ1-5; D is ambiguous. This CDR3 is 14 amino acids long. Germline V lookup: CDR1 SGHDT, CDR2 YYEEEE. Trimming took 2 bases from V and 0 from J, leaving 6 bases between them. CDR3 coding DNA: TGTGCCAGCAGCTTACAGTATAGCAATCAGCCCCAGCATTTT. It encodes CASSLQYSNQPQHF.

The genes are TRBV4-1 and TRBJ2-5; 11 bases agree with TRBD2. Losses at the gene ends were 4 bases for V and 4 bases for J; bases not matched to a gene: 5. CDR3 length: 15 amino acids. The germline V gene encodes CDR1 MGHRA and CDR2 YSYEKL. CDR3 amino acids: CASSLRLAGPETQYF. The CDR3 region has the DNA TGCGCCAGCAGCCTGCGACTAGCGGGACCAGAGACCCAGTACTTC.

This chain joins TRBV11-2 and TRBJ2-7, with 11 bases matching TRBD2. The CDR3 is 14 amino acids. Trimming took 4 bases from V and 4 from J; bases not matched to a gene: 3. From germline, CDR1 is SGHAT and CDR2 FQNNGV. The CDR3 is CASSSGTSGYEQYF. CDR3 bases: TGTGCCAGCAGCTCCGGGACTAGCGGATACGAGCAGTACTTC.

The rearrangement joins TRBV27 to TRBJ1-5; D is possibly TRBD1 (6 bases). The CDR3 covers 17 residues. Trimming shortened V by 0 bases and J by 1 base, and 13 bases separated the two germline ends. Germline-derived CDR1 and CDR2 are MNHEY and SMNVEV (reference sequence). The CDR3, as DNA: TGTGCCAGCAGTTTATCCGTCCAGGGGTTGAGCAATCAGCCCCAGCATTTT. Its protein is CASSLSVQGLSNQPQHF.

The chain uses TRBV19 and TRBJ1-2, with 7 bases aligning to TRBD1. The V segment lost 4 bases and the J segment 2 bases; nucleotides outside the gene matches: 4. This CDR3 comprises 14 residues. Germline V CDR1 and CDR2: LNHDA, SQIVND (reference sequence). The CDR3 bases are TGTGCCAGTAGTAGTCCGGGACAGAACTATGGCTACACCTTC. Its protein product is CASSSPGQNYGYTF.

This chain joins TRBV7-9 and TRBJ2-1; 7 bases align to TRBD1. This CDR3 has 13 amino acids. Germline-derived CDR1 and CDR2 are SEHNR and FQNEAQ (reference sequence). Trimming at V came to 2 bases and at J to 6 bases, leaving 1 base not matched to a gene. The CDR3 nucleotides are TGTGCCAGCAGCTTAACAGGGGTCAATGAGCAGTTCTTC. Its translation is CASSLTGVNEQFF.